The clone carrying this T cell receptor (beta chain) has more than one count but fewer than ten. CDR1 is LNHNV, CDR2 YYDKDF, per germline (reference sequence). The CDR3 is made up of 16 amino acids. With 0 bases removed from V and 3 bases from J, the gap between germline ends came to 14 bases. This sample was included in a study of control samples from healthy donors and cancer patients. Some clones are missing from TCRdb's copy, which holds only in-frame ones; the method was immunoSEQ multiplex PCR. This sample yields 100,000 or so clones, of which about 88% are seen a single time; 1.3% belongs to the top ten.

Sequences were obtained from blood. V and J are TRBV15 and TRBJ1-1; possibly TRBD1 for D (6 bases). This clonotype was obtained from a woman in her 50s in good health. CDR3 in amino acids: CATSRDRGALDTEAFF. DNA of the CDR3: TGTGCCACCAGCAGAGATCGGGGGGCATTGGACACTGAAGCTTTCTTT.